This record looks at one T cell receptor beta chain sequence and its context. Generated by immunoSEQ multiplex PCR, the TCRdb table keeps only in-frame clones and is missing some. Of a few hundred thousand clones in the sample, approximately 86% were seen once. These data are taken from a study of blood T cell repertoires in COVID-19. The overall study: T cells, B-cell-depleted T cells, or PBMCs provided the cDNA or gDNA that served as material.

J was trimmed by 0 bases and V by 2 bases; bases with no gene match: 7. CDR3 size: 18 residues. Germline values: CDR1 MGHRA, CDR2 YSYEKL. Participants had their cohort set by participant-reported clinical history. The J gene is TRBJ1-6, the V gene TRBV4-1; 7 bases are a match to TRBD1. Material: PBMCs or T cells enriched from blood (not recorded which). The origin of this receptor is a woman in her 40s with acute COVID-19. The CDR3: CASSQTRQGSSYNSPLHF. CDR3 in DNA: TGCGCCAGCAGCCAAACTAGACAGGGCAGCTCCTATAATTCACCCCTCCACTTT.